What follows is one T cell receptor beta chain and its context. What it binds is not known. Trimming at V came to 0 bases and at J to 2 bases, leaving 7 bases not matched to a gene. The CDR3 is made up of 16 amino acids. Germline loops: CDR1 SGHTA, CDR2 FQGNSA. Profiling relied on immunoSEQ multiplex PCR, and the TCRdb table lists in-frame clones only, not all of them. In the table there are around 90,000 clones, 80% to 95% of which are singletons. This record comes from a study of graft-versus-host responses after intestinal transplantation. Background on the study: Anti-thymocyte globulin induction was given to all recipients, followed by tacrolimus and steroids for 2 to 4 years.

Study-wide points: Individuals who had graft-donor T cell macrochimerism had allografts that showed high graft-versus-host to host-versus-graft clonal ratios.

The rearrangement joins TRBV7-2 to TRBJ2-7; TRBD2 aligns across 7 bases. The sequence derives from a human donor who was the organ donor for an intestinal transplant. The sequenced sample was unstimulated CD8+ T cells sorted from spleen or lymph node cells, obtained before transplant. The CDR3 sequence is CASSLARERATYEQYF. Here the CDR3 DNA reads TGTGCCAGCAGCTTAGCGCGGGAGCGCGCCACCTACGAGCAGTACTTC.